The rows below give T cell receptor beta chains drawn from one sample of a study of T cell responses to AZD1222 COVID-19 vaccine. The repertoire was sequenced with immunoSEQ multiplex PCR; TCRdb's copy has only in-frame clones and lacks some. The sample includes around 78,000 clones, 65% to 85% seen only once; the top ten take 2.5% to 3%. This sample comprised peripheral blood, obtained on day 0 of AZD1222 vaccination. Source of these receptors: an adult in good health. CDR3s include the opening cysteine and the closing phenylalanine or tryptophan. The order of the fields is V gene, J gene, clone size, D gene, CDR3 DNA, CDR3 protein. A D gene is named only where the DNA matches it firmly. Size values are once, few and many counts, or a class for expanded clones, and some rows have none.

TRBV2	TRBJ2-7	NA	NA	TGTGCCAGCAGTGACGGAAGTCCCTACGAGCAGTACTTC	CASSDGSPYEQYF
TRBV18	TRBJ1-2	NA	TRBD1	TGTGCCAGCTCACCCACAGGGGATGGCTACACCTTC	CASSPTGDGYTF
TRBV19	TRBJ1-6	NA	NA	TGTGCCAGTAGTATAGACAGGGCGAACAATTCACCCCTCCACTTT	CASSIDRANNSPLHF
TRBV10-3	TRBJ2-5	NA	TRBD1	TGTGCCATCAGTGAGTCCGGACAGGGCGGACAGACCCAGTACTTC	CAISESGQGGQTQYF
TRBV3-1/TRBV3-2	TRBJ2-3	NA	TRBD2	TGTGCCAGCAGCCATCCTAGCGGGAGGATTTCAGATACGCAGTATTTT	CASSHPSGRISDTQYF
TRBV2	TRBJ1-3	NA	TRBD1	TGTGCCAGCAGTCCGGGACAGGGGGCTGGAAACACCATATATTTT	CASSPGQGAGNTIYF
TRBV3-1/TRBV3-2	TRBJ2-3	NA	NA	TGTGCCAGCAGCCAAGGGTATGGCGATACGCAGTATTTT	CASSQGYGDTQYF
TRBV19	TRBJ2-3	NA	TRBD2	TGTGCCAGTAGTCCGGGACTAGCGGAGCCCGTTAGCACAGATACGCAGTATTTT	CASSPGLAEPVSTDTQYF
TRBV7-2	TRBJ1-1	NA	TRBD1	TGTGCCAGCAGACCAGACAGGGCATCTGAAGCTTTCTTT	CASRPDRASEAFF
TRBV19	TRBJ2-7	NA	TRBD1	TGTGCCAGTAGTCCCCCCAGAGGGACAGGGATCTACGAGCAGTACTTC	CASSPPRGTGIYEQYF
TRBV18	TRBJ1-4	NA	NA	TGTGCCAGCCAACGGGGCGGGGATGAAAAACTGTTTTTT	CASQRGGDEKLFF
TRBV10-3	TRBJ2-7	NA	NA	TGTGCCATCAGTGACACTTACGAGCAGTACTTC	CAISDTYEQYF
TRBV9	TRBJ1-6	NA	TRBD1	TGTGCCAGCAGCGGGGGACAGGGGATGAGTAATTCACCCCTCCACTTT	CASSGGQGMSNSPLHF
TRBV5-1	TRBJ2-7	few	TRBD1	TGCGCCAGCAGTGTCTTCGGGACAGGCTCCTACGAGCAGTACTTC	CASSVFGTGSYEQYF
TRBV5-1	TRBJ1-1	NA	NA	TGCGCCAGCAGCACTGCAGGGGCGCGGACTGAAGCTTTCTTT	CASSTAGARTEAFF
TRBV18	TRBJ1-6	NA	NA	TGTGCCAGCTCACCCAGCCCGGGACAAAATTCACCCCTCCACTTT	CASSPSPGQNSPLHF
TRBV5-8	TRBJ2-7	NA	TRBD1	TGTGCCAGCAGCTTTCCGATGTTGGGCGGACAGGGGGGCCAGGGGTACGAGCAGTACTTC	CASSFPMLGGQGGQGYEQYF
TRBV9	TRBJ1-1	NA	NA	TGTGCCAGCAGCGTAGCCCCCGGGTTAACTTCAATGAACACTGAAGCTTTCTTT	CASSVAPGLTSMNTEAFF
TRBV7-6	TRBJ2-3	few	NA	TGTGCCAGCAGCCCGCTCATTTTGGTCGGGGGTACCACAGATACGCAGTATTTT	CASSPLILVGGTTDTQYF
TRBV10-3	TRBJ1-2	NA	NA	TGTGCCATCAGTGAGACCAGGGTTGGGTATGGCTACACCTTC	CAISETRVGYGYTF
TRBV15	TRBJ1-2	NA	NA	TGTGCCACCAGCAGAGAGGTGGGCGGCTACACCTTC	CATSREVGGYTF
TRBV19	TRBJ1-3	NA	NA	TGTGCCAGTAGTATCCCGGGGACCGGAGGAAACACCATATATTTT	CASSIPGTGGNTIYF
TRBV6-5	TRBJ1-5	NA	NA	TGTGCCAGCAGCCCCCGGAGGTCCGGCAATCAGCCCCAGCATTTT	CASSPRRSGNQPQHF
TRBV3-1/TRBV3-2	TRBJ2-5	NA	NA	TGTGCCAGCAGCCACCAGCAGGGGATCGAGACCCAGTACTTC	CASSHQQGIETQYF
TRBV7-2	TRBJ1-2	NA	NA	TGTGCCAGCAGCCTCACCCCCCCCCTGGGTGGCTACACCTTC	CASSLTPPLGGYTF
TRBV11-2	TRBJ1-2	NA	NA	TGTGCCAGCAGCCGTAGCAGGGATGGCTACACCTTC	CASSRSRDGYTF
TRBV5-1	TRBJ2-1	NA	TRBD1	TGCGCCAGCAGCTTCCAGGGGGAGAGCCCAGCCTATGAGCAGTTCTTC	CASSFQGESPAYEQFF
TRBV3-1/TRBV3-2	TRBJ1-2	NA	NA	TGTGCCAGCAGCCCAAGGGGGAGTAGGTATGGCTACACCTTC	CASSPRGSRYGYTF
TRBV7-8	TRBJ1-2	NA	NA	TGTGCCAGCAGCTTACGTGACCTCTATGGCTACACCTTC	CASSLRDLYGYTF
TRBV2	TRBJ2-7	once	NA	TGTGCCAGCAGTGTAAAGGGGGGGGCGGCATACGAGCAGTACTTC	CASSVKGGAAYEQYF
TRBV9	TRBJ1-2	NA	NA	TGTGCCAGCAGCGTAGCCCCTGCCTCAGGTTCCTTGCCTTATGGCTACACCTTC	CASSVAPASGSLPYGYTF